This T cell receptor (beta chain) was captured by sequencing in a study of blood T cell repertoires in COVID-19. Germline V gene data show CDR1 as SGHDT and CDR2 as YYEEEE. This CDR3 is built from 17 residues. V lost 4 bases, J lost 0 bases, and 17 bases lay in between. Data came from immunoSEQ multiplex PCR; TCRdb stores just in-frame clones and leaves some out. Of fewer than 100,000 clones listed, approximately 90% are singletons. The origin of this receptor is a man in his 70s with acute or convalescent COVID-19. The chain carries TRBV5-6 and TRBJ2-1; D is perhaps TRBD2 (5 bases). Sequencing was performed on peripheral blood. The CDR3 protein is CASSLPGGWSSYNEQFF. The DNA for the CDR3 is TGTGCCAGCAGCCTACCCGGCGGGTGGAGCTCCTACAATGAGCAGTTCTTC.